One sample yielded the 4 T cell receptor beta chains listed below, sequenced in a study of response to subunit inactivated influenza vaccine. TCRdb passed the RT-PCR reads through MiXCR, listing each CDR3 protein once. This sample yields around 580,000 distinct CDR3 sequences, of which about 10% are seen a single time; roughly a tenth belongs to the top ten. Specimen: PBMCs from blood, collected on the day of vaccination. The receptors come from a man in his fifties who received an inactivated influenza vaccine.

This clonotype showed up just a few times. The rearrangement joins TRBV29-1 to TRBJ1-1; maybe TRBD1 (6 bases). The V gene's germline CDR1 is SQVTM and CDR2 ANQGSEA. The V end lost 6 bases, the J end lost 1 base, and 15 bases lay between the germline ends. The CDR3 length is 14 residues. CDR3 loop: CSVAGVLTNTEAFF. The CDR3 coding sequence is TGCAGCGTCGCAGGGGTATTGACGAACACTGAAGCTTTCTTT.

The chain uses TRBV6-1 and TRBJ2-7; tentative D call: TRBD2 (6 bases). Germline V gene lookup returns CDR1 MNHNS and CDR2 SASEGT. The CDR3 is made up of 14 amino acids. V was clipped by 4 bases and J by 3 bases, with 13 bases between them. The CDR3 loop reads CASSAWGEIYEQYF. The CDR3 coding sequence is TGTGCCAGCAGTGCGTGGGGGGAGATCTACGAGCAGTACTTC.

The gene calls are TRBV5-1 and TRBJ2-5; possibly TRBD1 or TRBD2 for D (7 bases each). Trimming cost V 4 bases and J 2 bases, with 15 bases left between them. Per the germline V gene, CDR1 is SGHRS and CDR2 is YFSETQ. This CDR3 is 15 amino acids long. The CDR3 sequence: CASSPGGAGQETQYF. The CDR3 region has the DNA TGCGCCAGCAGCCCAGGGGGAGCGGGGCAAGAGACCCAGTACTTC.

In nucleotides, the CDR3 is TGCAGCGTTGAAGATAGCTACACCTTC. Its translation is CSVEDSYTF. V usage is TRBV29-1 and J usage is TRBJ1-2; D is unresolved. In germline, CDR1 is SQVTM, CDR2 ANQGSEA. V was shortened by 0 bases and J by 9 bases, with 2 bases between the two germline ends. CDR3 length: 9 amino acids.